These 10 T cell receptor beta chains came from one sample sequenced in a study of cytomegalovirus exposure and HLA in healthy donors. In the PCR, 60 Vbeta and 13 Jbeta primers were used. Assay: immunoSEQ multiplex PCR; the TCRdb copy retains only in-frame clones and omits some. The sample consists of 180,000 or so clones, 80% of them appearing once. Sequencing was carried out using PBMCs. All receptors come from a girl between 5 and 17 years old in good health and CMV-seropositive.

The V gene is TRBV6-5, the J gene TRBJ2-7; D unresolved. The CDR3 has 13 residues. V lost 6 bases and J lost 2, with 11 bases in between. Germline lookup yields CDR1 MNHEY and CDR2 SVGAGI. This chain's CDR3 is CASRKTGTYEQYF. The CDR3 nucleotides are TGTGCCAGCAGAAAAACGGGTACCTACGAGCAGTACTTC.

The rearrangement links TRBV18 to TRBJ1-2; D not resolved. The CDR3 is 17 residues long. Germline loops: CDR1 KGHSH, CDR2 LQKENI. Trimming cost V 3 bases and J 3 bases, with 20 bases left between them. The CDR3 protein is CASSPVAGKGSDYGYTF. The CDR3 DNA reads TGTGCCAGCTCACCTGTCGCGGGTAAGGGTTCGGACTATGGCTACACCTTC.

The J gene is TRBJ1-5, the V gene TRBV6-4; TRBD1 might be the D (6 bases). With 7 bases removed from V and 1 base from J, the gap between germline ends came to 23 bases. The CDR3 is 18 amino acids. Germline V gene sequence: CDR1 MRHNA, CDR2 SNTAGT. The CDR3 here is CASNSPDRKGYSNQPQHF. The CDR3 DNA follows: TGTGCCAGCAACTCCCCGGACAGAAAAGGGTACAGCAATCAGCCCCAGCATTTT.

The chain uses TRBV7-3 and TRBJ2-3; TRBD2 matches at 7 bases. The J segment lost 2 bases and the V segment lost 1 base, leaving 3 bases of the junction unmatched. The germline gives CDR1 SGHTA, CDR2 FQGTGA. The CDR3 has 15 amino acids. This chain's CDR3 is CASSLSGSNTDTQYF. The DNA of the CDR3 is TGTGCCAGCAGCTTAAGCGGGAGTAACACAGATACGCAGTATTTT.

This chain links TRBV27 with TRBJ2-1, with TRBD2 identical over 13 bases. The CDR3 has 14 amino acids. Losses at the gene ends were 9 bases for V and 9 bases for J; bases not matched to a gene: 8. CDR1 and CDR2 (germline): MNHEY, SMNVEV (reference sequence). CDR3 DNA: TGTGCCAGTATACTAGCGGGAGGGCATACTGAGCAGTTCTTC. Translated: CASILAGGHTEQFF.

The chain uses TRBV6-5 and TRBJ1-5; D gene ambiguous. Between the trimmed V and J ends, which lost 5 bases and 6 bases, there was a span of 17 bases. CDR1 and CDR2 (germline): MNHEY, SVGAGI. The length of the CDR3 is 15 residues. The CDR3 sequence is CASSGLGGSGQPQHF. The CDR3 nucleotides are TGTGCCAGCAGTGGACTAGGTGGTAGCGGTCAGCCCCAGCATTTT.

This clone was counted only a few times. In DNA form, the CDR3 reads TGCAGCGTTGGGGCTTCAAACTATGGCTACACCTTC. Translation gives CSVGASNYGYTF. The chain uses TRBV29-1 and TRBJ1-2; D unclear. This CDR3 region has 12 residues. V was pared by 4 bases and J by 2 bases, with 8 bases between. Germline CDR1 reads SQVTM; CDR2 reads ANQGSEA. The full variable domain, completed using reference TRBV29-1 and TRBJ1-2, is SAVISQKPSRDICQRGTSLTIQCQVDSQVTMMFWYRQQPGQSLTLIATANQGSEATYESGFVIDKFPISRPNLTFSTLTVSNMSPEDSSIYLCSVGASNYGYTFGSGTRLTVV.

This clone has more than one count but fewer than ten. The V call is TRBV2, the J call TRBJ2-5; TRBD2 is a possible D gene (5 bases). CDR3 length: 14 residues. The ends were cut back, 10 bases at V and 0 bases at J, with 15 bases in the middle. The V gene's germline CDR1 is SNHLY and CDR2 FYNNEI. Written as DNA, the CDR3 is TGTGCCACCTCGCCCCCAGCGGACCAAGAGACCCAGTACTTC. Protein sequence: CATSPPADQETQYF.

The V and J genes are TRBV7-2 and TRBJ2-5; D perhaps matches TRBD2 (6 bases). Germline CDR1 SGHTA, CDR2 FQGNSA. CDR3 length equals 15 residues. The ends were cut back, 0 bases at V and 5 bases at J, with 13 bases in the middle. For the CDR3, the DNA is TGTGCCAGCAGCTTAGCTCTAGCGCGGGGTGAGACCCAGTACTTC. Protein: CASSLALARGETQYF.

The J gene is TRBJ1-4, the V gene TRBV5-1; no clear D gene. V lost 3 bases, J lost 6 bases, and 12 bases lay in between. This CDR3 comprises 14 residues. Germline V lookup: CDR1 SGHRS, CDR2 YFSETQ. The CDR3 loop reads CASSSGMVDEKLFF. In DNA, the CDR3 is TGCGCCAGCAGCTCGGGGATGGTCGATGAAAAACTGTTTTTT.